The present entry profiles one TCR beta chain with its context. The CDR3 is 14 residues long. V dropped 5 bases and J dropped 0 bases, with 12 bases sitting between them. Germline-derived CDR1 and CDR2 are SGHRS and YFSETQ. The authors prepared the TCRbeta library with unique molecular identifiers. Using its own MiXCR run on the PCR reads, TCRdb lists one record per CDR3 protein. The sample shows fewer than 400,000 distinct CDR3 sequences, over 20% of them seen only once. The data belong to a study of T-cell reconstitution after alpha-beta-depleted transplantation in children. This chain joins TRBV5-1 and TRBJ2-7; the D gene is possibly TRBD2 (6 bases). The TCR originated in a human donor who donated a stem cell graft to a child with acute myeloid leukemia. The material was PBMCs from the stem cell graft donor, obtained from the stem cell graft. The CDR3 spells CASSAGLGSYEQYF. The CDR3 region has the DNA TGCGCCAGCAGTGCGGGACTCGGCTCCTACGAGCAGTACTTC.